This T cell receptor beta chain was captured in a study of radiation and T cells in renal cell carcinoma. CDR1 and CDR2 from the germline V gene are WNHNN and SYGVQD (reference sequence). V lost 2 bases and J lost 2, with 15 bases in between. The CDR3 contains 17 residues. Time point indicated: blood 4 weeks post-SBRT, at nephrectomy. Specified treatment: 15 Gy SBRT to primary tumor, nephrectomy 4 weeks later. Sequencing was performed with immunoSEQ multiplex PCR; in TCRdb, only in-frame clones are kept and a portion is missing. Of some 100,000 clones in the sample, more than 65% were seen once. V is TRBV10-1 and J is TRBJ2-2, with D tentatively TRBD2 (6 bases). The receptor comes from a man between 60 and 75 years old with renal cell carcinoma. The source material was blood, sampled from a patient whose treatment included radiotherapy and nephrectomy. CDR3 loop: CASSEPTLADNTGELFF. The CDR3 DNA sequence: TGCGCCAGCAGTGAGCCTACCTTAGCGGATAACACCGGGGAGCTGTTTTTT.